This TCR beta chain was sequenced for a study of beta chain features in type 1 diabetes. Across the study: Cell yields, gender and age were comparable in patients and healthy donors. Study results and limitations: Using cDNA template may skew counts toward highly expressing activated cells. Among all four CD4+ subsets, Type 1 diabetes patients had TCRB CDR3s that were moderately but significantly shorter.

Since all of the isolated RNA was reverse transcribed, expressed TCRB transcripts were what got sequenced. Libraries were prepared by immunoSEQ multiplex PCR; TCRdb keeps only in-frame clonotypes and omits some of them. The sample carries approximately 600,000 clones, over 10% recorded once. Details on this clone: Its antigen is unidentified.

Sequencing input: naive CD4+ T cells from blood. The TCR originated in a man aged 30 to 45 with type 1 diabetes.

The CDR3: CASSLVGSAGANVLTF. As DNA, the CDR3 is TGTGCCAGCAGTTTGGTTGGGTCTGCAGGGGCCAACGTCCTGACTTTC. The gene calls are TRBV2 and TRBJ2-6; D gene ambiguous. The germline CDR1 and CDR2 sequences are SNHLY and FYNNEI. The CDR3 extends over 16 amino acids. V was shortened by 5 bases and J by 4 bases, with 15 bases between the two germline ends.